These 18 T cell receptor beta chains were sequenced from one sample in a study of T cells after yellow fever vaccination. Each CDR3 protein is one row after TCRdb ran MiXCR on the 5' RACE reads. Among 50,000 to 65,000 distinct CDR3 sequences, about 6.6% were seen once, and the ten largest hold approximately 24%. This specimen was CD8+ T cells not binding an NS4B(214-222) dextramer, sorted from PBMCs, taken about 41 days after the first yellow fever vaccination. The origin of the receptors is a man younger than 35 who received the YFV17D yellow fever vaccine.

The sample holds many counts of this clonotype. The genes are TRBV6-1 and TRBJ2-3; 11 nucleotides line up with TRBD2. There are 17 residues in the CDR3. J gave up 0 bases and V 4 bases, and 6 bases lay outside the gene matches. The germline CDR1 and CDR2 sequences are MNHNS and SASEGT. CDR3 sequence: CASSGILAGGSTDTQYF. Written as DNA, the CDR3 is TGTGCCAGCAGTGGAATCCTAGCGGGGGGAAGCACAGATACGCAGTATTTT.

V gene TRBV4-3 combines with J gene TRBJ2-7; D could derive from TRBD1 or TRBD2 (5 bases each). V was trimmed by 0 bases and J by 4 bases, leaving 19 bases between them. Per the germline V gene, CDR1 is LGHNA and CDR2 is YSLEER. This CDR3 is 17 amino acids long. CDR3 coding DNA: TGCGCCAGCAGCCAAGATCGGAGTGGGGGATCGGGGTACGAGCAGTACTTC. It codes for CASSQDRSGGSGYEQYF.

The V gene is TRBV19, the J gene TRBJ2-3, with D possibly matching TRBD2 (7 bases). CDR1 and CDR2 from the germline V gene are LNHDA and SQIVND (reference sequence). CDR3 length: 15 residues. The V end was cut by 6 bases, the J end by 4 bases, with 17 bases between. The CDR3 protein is CASRVAGGLADTQYF. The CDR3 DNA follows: TGTGCCAGTAGGGTAGCCGGGGGGCTTGCAGATACGCAGTATTTT.

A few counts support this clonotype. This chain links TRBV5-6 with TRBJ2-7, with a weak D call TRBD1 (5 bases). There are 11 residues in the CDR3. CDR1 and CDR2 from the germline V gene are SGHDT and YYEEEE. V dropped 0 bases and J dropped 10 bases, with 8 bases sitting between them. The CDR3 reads CASSLVGEQYV. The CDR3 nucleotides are TGTGCCAGCAGCTTGGTAGGGGAACAGTACGTC.

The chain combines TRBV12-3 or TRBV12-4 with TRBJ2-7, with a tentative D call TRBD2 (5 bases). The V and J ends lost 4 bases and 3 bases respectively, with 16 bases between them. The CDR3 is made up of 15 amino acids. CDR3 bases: TGTGCCAGCAGTTGGGCCCCGGGAACTAACTACGAGCAGTACTTC. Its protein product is CASSWAPGTNYEQYF.

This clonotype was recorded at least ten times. CDR3: CASSADTEAFF. CDR3 bases: TGTGCCAGCAGCGCCGACACTGAAGCTTTCTTT. This chain links TRBV5-4 with TRBJ1-1; D gene unclear. The germline gives CDR1 SGHNT, CDR2 YYREEE (reference sequence). This CDR3 has 11 residues. V was shortened by 4 bases and J by 3 bases, with 4 bases between the two germline ends.

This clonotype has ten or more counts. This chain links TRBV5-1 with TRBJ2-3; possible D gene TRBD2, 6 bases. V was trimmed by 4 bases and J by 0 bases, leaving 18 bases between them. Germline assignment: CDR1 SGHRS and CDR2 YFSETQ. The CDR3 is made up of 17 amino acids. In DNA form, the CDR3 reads TGCGCCAGCAGCCCGGGACTCAGACGAACAAGCACAGATACGCAGTATTTT. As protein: CASSPGLRRTSTDTQYF.

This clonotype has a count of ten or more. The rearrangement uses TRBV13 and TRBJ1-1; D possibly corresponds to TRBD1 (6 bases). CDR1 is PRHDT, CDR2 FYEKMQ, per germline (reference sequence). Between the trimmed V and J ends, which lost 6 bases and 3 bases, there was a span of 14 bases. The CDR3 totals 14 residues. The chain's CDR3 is CASSPTGGHTEAFF. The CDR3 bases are TGTGCCAGCAGTCCGACTGGGGGGCACACTGAAGCTTTCTTT.

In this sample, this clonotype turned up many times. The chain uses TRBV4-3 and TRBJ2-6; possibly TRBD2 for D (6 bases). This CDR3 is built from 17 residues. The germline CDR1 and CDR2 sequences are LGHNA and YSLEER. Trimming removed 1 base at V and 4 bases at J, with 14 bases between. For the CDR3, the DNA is TGCGCCAGCAGCCAAGTACCTGGAGGGGACGGGGCCAACGTCCTGACTTTC. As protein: CASSQVPGGDGANVLTF.

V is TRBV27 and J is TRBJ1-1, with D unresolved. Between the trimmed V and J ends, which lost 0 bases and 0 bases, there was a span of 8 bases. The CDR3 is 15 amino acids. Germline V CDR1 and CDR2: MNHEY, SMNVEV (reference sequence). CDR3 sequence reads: CASSLSQAVNTEAFF. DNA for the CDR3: TGTGCCAGCAGTTTATCTCAGGCGGTGAACACTGAAGCTTTCTTT.

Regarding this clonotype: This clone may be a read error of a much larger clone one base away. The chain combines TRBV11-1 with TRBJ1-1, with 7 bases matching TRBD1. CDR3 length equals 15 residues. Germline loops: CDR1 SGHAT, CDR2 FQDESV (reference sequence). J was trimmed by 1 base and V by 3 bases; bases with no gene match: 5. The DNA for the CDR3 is TGTGCCAGCAGCTTCTTCGGACAGGAGAACACTGAAGCTTTCTTT. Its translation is CASSFFGQENTEAFF.

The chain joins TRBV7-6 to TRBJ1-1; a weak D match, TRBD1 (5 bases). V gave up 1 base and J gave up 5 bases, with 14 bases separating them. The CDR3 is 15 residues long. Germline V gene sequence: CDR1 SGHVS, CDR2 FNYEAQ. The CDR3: CASSLGGIKGTEAFF. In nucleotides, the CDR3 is TGTGCCAGCAGCTTAGGGGGGATAAAGGGTACTGAAGCTTTCTTT.

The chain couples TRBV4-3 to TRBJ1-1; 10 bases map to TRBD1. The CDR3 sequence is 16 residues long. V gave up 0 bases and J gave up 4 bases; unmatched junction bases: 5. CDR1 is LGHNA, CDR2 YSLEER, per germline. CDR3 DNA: TGCGCCAGCAGCCAAGATTCGGGACAGGGGAGCACTGAAGCTTTCTTT. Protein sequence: CASSQDSGQGSTEAFF.

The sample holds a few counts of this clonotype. This CDR3 is CASSSRDPYNEQFF. The CDR3 DNA follows: TGTGCCAGCAGTTCCCGAGACCCATACAATGAGCAGTTCTTC. V usage is TRBV9 and J usage is TRBJ2-1; D is uncertain. CDR3 length equals 14 residues. Germline V gene lookup returns CDR1 SGDLS and CDR2 YYNGEE. The germline V and J ends were trimmed by 5 bases and 4 bases, with 13 bases remaining between them. The whole variable domain, remainder taken from reference TRBV9 and TRBJ2-1, is DSGVTQTPKHLITATGQRVTLRCSPRSGDLSVYWYQQSLDQGLQFLIQYYNGEERAKGNILERFSAQQFPDLHSELNLSSLELGDSALYFCASSSRDPYNEQFFGPGTRLTVL.

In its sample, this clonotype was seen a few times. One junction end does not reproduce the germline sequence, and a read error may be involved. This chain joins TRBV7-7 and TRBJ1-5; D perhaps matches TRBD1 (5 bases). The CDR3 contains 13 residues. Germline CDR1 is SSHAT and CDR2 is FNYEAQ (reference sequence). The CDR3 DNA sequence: TGTGCTAGCAGGGTAAGGAGCAATCAGCCCCAGCATTTT. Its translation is CASRVRSNQPQHF.

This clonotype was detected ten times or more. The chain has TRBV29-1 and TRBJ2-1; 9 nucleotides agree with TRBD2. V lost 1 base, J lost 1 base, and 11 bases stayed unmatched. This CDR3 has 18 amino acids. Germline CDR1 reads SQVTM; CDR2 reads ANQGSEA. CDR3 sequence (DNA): TGCAGCGTTGAAGGTCTAGCGGGGAAGATTAAGTCCTACAATGAGCAGTTCTTC. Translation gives CSVEGLAGKIKSYNEQFF.

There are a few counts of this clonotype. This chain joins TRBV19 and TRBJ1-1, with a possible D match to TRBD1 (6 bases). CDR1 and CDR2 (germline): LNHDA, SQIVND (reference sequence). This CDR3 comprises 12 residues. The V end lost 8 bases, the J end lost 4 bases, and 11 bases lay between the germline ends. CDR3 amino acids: CASEGRGTEAFF. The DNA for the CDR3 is TGTGCCAGTGAGGGCAGGGGCACTGAAGCTTTCTTT.

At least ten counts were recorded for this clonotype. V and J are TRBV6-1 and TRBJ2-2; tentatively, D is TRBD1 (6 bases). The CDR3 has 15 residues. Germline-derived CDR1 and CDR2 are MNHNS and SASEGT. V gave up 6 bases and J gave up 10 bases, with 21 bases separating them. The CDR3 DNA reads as TGTGCCAGCAGCCCGGGGACAAAACCCCCATTGGAGCTGTTTTTT. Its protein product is CASSPGTKPPLELFF.